This T cell receptor beta chain was captured by sequencing in a study of blood T cell repertoires in COVID-19 (TCRdb year 2020). About the study as a whole: Samples from collaborators originated in the United States, Italy and Spain and spanned both the acute and convalescent phases of COVID-19. The dataset comprised deeply sampled blood TCRbeta repertoires from subjects exposed to, actively infected with, or recovered from COVID-19. The samples were drawn from two sources: the first 160 participants of the ongoing ImmuneRACE study, and 950 to 1,500 subjects contributed by 6 global collaborators. A de-identified subject ID, COVID-19 status, age in years and sex were almost always included in the sample metadata. A freely available public database, intended as a resource for researchers studying the immune response to SARS-CoV-2, is where the repertoires were released. The material from the prospective study consisted of cDNA or gDNA derived from T cells, B-cell-depleted T cells, or PBMCs. HLA class I and class II types, where available, came from metadata supplied by the sample provider rather than from assay-based typing.

Each collaborating institution followed its own protocols to collect whole blood in K2EDTA tubes. For TCRbeta analysis, collaborator samples were shipped as frozen whole blood, as isolated PBMCs, or as DNA extracted from either sample type. Here is what the overall study found, with its caveats: The amount of clinical and demographic metadata varied by source and participant and was provided uncurated.

Regarding this clone: The specificity of this receptor is unknown. Within one base of it there is no much larger clone, and no base qualities were kept.

The immunoSEQ Assay, a bias-controlled multiplex PCR, was used to amplify TCRbeta CDR3 regions from genomic DNA. From the authors' description of their analysis: The number of nucleated cells in each sample was estimated from the amplification of reference gene primers within the assay. Sequence reads were collapsed and filtered to measure the absolute abundance of every unique TCRbeta CDR3 rearrangement. For each sample, productive Simpson clonality was calculated by taking the square root of Simpson's diversity index across productive rearrangements. TCRdb's version of the immuneACCESS table is confined to in-frame rearrangements and falls short of the full clone set. An unresolved V gene accounts for under half of the shortfall where checked; the remainder is of unknown origin. The V and J calls and clone size were taken over from that table, and D and trimming were inferred from the DNA. Within this sample are about 73,000 clones, with approximately 83% of them counted one time only. The ten largest clones take up around 4.3% of the sample.

Clipping removes 5 bases from V and 0 bases from J, with 9 as the unmatched junction base count. From a lookup of the germline V gene (reference sequence), CDR1 and CDR2 are LNHDA and SQIVND. Spanning cysteine to phenylalanine, the CDR3 consists of 18 amino acids. Only the CDR3 DNA stays, 54 bases, in frame from base 1. The sequenced sample was peripheral blood. This chain joins TRBV19 to TRBJ2-4; 11 middle bases align to TRBD2. The clonotype comes from a woman in her sixties with acute or convalescent COVID-19. CDR3 protein: CASSSSGRSTGAKNIQYF. The DNA is TGTGCCAGTAGTTCTAGCGGGAGGAGCACGGGAGCCAAAAACATTCAGTACTTC.